One sample yielded the 32 T cell receptor beta chains listed below, sequenced in a study of T cells after yellow fever vaccination (dated by TCRdb to between 2017 and 2020). The receptor library was made with 5' RACE. TCRdb records Illumina NovaSeq 6000 as the sequencer. Clones were called with MiXCR by TCRdb after fastp trimmed the public reads at Q25, and only in-frame beta chains were retained. Each CDR3 protein gets just one entry, which takes the most common genes and DNA from the rows behind it. The sample contains around 320,000 distinct CDR3 sequences, approximately 4.3% of them found a single time. The ten largest clones represent just under 20% of the sample. Per the publication, the treatment or condition label means: live attenuated yellow fever vaccine strain. Source: PBMCs, taken 15 days after the yellow fever booster vaccination. The receptors were gathered from a man between 18 and 35 years old who received the YFV17D yellow fever vaccine.

This clonotype was picked up many times. This chain joins TRBV20-1 and TRBJ2-7; D tentatively reads TRBD1 or TRBD2 (6 bases each). The germline CDR1 and CDR2 sequences are DFQATT and SNEGSKA (reference sequence). The germline V and J ends were trimmed by 2 bases and 5 bases, with 13 bases remaining between them. The CDR3 extends over 13 amino acids. The CDR3 loop reads CSARLRGGDEQYV. In nucleotides, the CDR3 is TGCAGTGCTAGACTCAGGGGAGGAGACGAGCAGTACGTC.

There are many counts of this clonotype. The junction departs from the called germline gene at one end, perhaps through a read error. The chain combines TRBV12-3 or TRBV12-4 with TRBJ1-1; no reliable D call. CDR3 size: 12 residues. CDR3 protein: CASSTSGRAGDF. DNA of the CDR3: TGTGCCAGCAGCACCTCAGGACGGGCGGGCGACTTT.

Many counts were recorded for this clonotype. The gene calls are TRBV2 and TRBJ2-5; D unresolved. V dropped 4 bases and J dropped 5 bases, with 11 bases sitting between them. This CDR3 is built from 13 residues. Germline assignment: CDR1 SNHLY and CDR2 FYNNEI. This CDR3 is CASSVASQETQYF. CDR3 DNA sequence: TGTGCCAGCAGTGTCGCATCCCAGGAGACCCAGTACTTC.

This chain uses TRBV25-1 with TRBJ2-6, with D perhaps matching TRBD1 (5 bases). Germline-derived CDR1 and CDR2 are MGHDK and SYGVNS. The CDR3 spans 16 residues. V lost 5 bases, J lost 0 bases, and 11 bases lay in between. The CDR3 protein is CASSSRDVSGANVLTF. The DNA of the CDR3 is TGTGCCAGCAGTTCCAGGGATGTCTCTGGGGCCAACGTCCTGACTTTC.

This clonotype was counted at least ten times. V is TRBV10-3 and J is TRBJ1-2, with D unresolved. Between the trimmed V and J ends, which lost 6 bases and 1 base, there was a span of 15 bases. Germline values: CDR1 ENHRY, CDR2 SYGVKD. The CDR3 sequence is 15 residues long. CDR3 loop: CAIRSGQDLNYGYTF. The CDR3 bases are TGTGCCATCAGGAGCGGCCAGGACCTTAACTATGGCTACACCTTC.

This clonotype turned up a few times. The rearrangement joins TRBV7-2 to TRBJ2-1; D not certain. The germline V gene encodes CDR1 SGHTA and CDR2 FQGNSA. The CDR3 runs to 14 residues. V lost 5 bases to trimming and J lost 3 bases, with 11 bases between them. The CDR3 here is CASSPVYSYNEQFF. The DNA of the CDR3 is TGTGCCAGCAGCCCAGTTTACAGCTACAATGAGCAGTTCTTC.

This clonotype has more than one count but fewer than ten. The chain employs TRBV12-3 or TRBV12-4 and TRBJ1-1; D uncertain. Trimming stripped 6 bases from V and 1 base from J, with 18 bases between. The CDR3 length is 16 residues. CDR3 DNA: TGTGCCAGCAGCAACGCGGCACTCCCGGGGAACACTGAAGCTTTCTTT. It yields the protein CASSNAALPGNTEAFF.

This clonotype occurred many times. V and J are TRBV12-3 or TRBV12-4 and TRBJ1-1; D unresolved. The CDR3 contains 13 residues. The ends were cut back, 6 bases at V and 3 bases at J, with 11 bases in the middle. DNA of the CDR3: TGTGCCAGCAGCCCCCGGTACGACACTGAAGCTTTCTTT. Residues: CASSPRYDTEAFF.

This clonotype was seen ten or more times. The V call is TRBV9, the J call TRBJ2-3, with TRBD2 matching 8 bases. The V gene end was trimmed by 2 bases and the J gene end by 0 bases; junction bases not matched to a gene: 2. CDR3 length: 15 residues. Germline lookup yields CDR1 SGDLS and CDR2 YYNGEE. Written as DNA, the CDR3 is TGTGCCAGCAGCGTGGTAGCGGGGAGCACAGATACGCAGTATTTT. This gives the protein CASSVVAGSTDTQYF.

This clonotype was found many times. The rearrangement joins TRBV3-1 to TRBJ2-7; D could derive from TRBD1 or TRBD2 (6 bases each). CDR3 length equals 13 residues. Trimming took 1 base from V and 4 from J, leaving 8 bases between them. The germline V gene has CDR1 LGHDT and CDR2 YNNKEL (reference sequence). The CDR3 here is CASSQVGGYEQYV. In nucleotides, the CDR3 is TGTGCCAGCAGCCAAGTAGGGGGGTACGAGCAGTACGTC.

This clonotype was recorded many times. This chain links TRBV11-2 with TRBJ2-5; 8 bases are a match to TRBD2. Germline assignment: CDR1 SGHAT and CDR2 FQNNGV. The CDR3 is 17 residues long. V trimming: 4 bases; J trimming: 3 bases; junction bases outside the gene matches: 13. The CDR3 sequence is CASSSPRVRGAEETQYF. The CDR3 bases are TGTGCCAGCAGCTCCCCTAGGGTGCGGGGGGCGGAAGAGACCCAGTACTTC.

This clonotype showed up many times. V and J are TRBV7-2 and TRBJ1-5, with D maybe TRBD1 (5 bases). The CDR3 is made up of 14 amino acids. The V gene's germline CDR1 is SGHTA and CDR2 FQGNSA. Trimming took off 4 bases at V and 1 base at J, with 8 bases between the two ends. Here the CDR3 DNA reads TGTGCCAGCAGCTGGGGGGGGAGCAATCAGCCCCAGCATTTT. Translating it yields CASSWGGSNQPQHF. Complete variable domain (other parts from reference TRBV7-2 and TRBJ1-5): GAGVSQSPSNKVTEKGKDVELRCDPISGHTALYWYRQSLGQGLEFLIYFQGNSAPDKSGLPSDRFSAERTGGSVSTLTIQRTQQEDSAVYLCASSWGGSNQPQHFGDGTRLSIL.

The J gene is TRBJ1-2, the V gene TRBV7-2; TRBD1 is a possible D gene (5 bases). Germline V gives CDR1 SGHTA, CDR2 FQGNSA. V was trimmed by 5 bases and J by 6 bases, leaving 16 bases between them. This CDR3 comprises 14 residues. In DNA form, the CDR3 reads TGTGCCAGCAGCGACTACGTGGGACTTGATGGCTACACCTTC. The encoded protein is CASSDYVGLDGYTF. Full variable domain (remainder filled in from reference TRBV7-2 and TRBJ1-2): GAGVSQSPSNKVTEKGKDVELRCDPISGHTALYWYRQSLGQGLEFLIYFQGNSAPDKSGLPSDRFSAERTGGSVSTLTIQRTQQEDSAVYLCASSDYVGLDGYTFGSGTRLTVV.

This clonotype was counted many times. V is TRBV7-8 and J is TRBJ2-3; possibly TRBD2 for D (6 bases). CDR3 length: 15 residues. The V gene's germline CDR1 is SGHVS and CDR2 FQNEAQ. Trimming cost V 4 bases and J 4 bases, with 15 bases left between them. The CDR3 DNA reads TGTGCCAGCAGCTCTGGCGGGATAGGGGCAGATACGCAGTATTTT. Translating it yields CASSSGGIGADTQYF. The whole variable domain, remainder taken from reference TRBV7-8 and TRBJ2-3, is GAGVSQSPRYKVAKRGQDVALRCDPISGHVSLFWYQQALGQGPEFLTYFQNEAQLDKSGLPSDRFFAERPEGSVSTLKIQRTQQEDSAVYLCASSSGGIGADTQYFGPGTRLTVL.

This clonotype was picked up a small number of times. The DNA of the CDR3 is TGCGCCAGCAGCCAGGGTGACTTCCTCACCTATGGCTACACCTTC. Translated: CASSQGDFLTYGYTF. The chain recombines TRBV5-1 with TRBJ1-2; D may be TRBD1 (5 bases). CDR3 length: 15 residues. From germline, CDR1 is SGHRS and CDR2 YFSETQ. Trimming removed 4 bases at V and 4 bases at J, with 17 bases between.

This clonotype was seen only a few times. This chain joins TRBV12-3 or TRBV12-4 and TRBJ1-2, with 7 bases fitting TRBD1. The CDR3 spans 14 residues. V shed 6 bases, J shed 8 bases, and the junction held 12 bases outside the gene matches. CDR3 nucleotide sequence: TGTGCCAGCAGCCAAGGGTGGGACAGCCGGGGCTACACCTTC. Residues: CASSQGWDSRGYTF.

In this sample, this clonotype turned up many times. The rearrangement links TRBV7-2 to TRBJ2-1; the match to TRBD2 covers 13 bases. V dropped 5 bases and J dropped 10; count of bases not matched to a gene: 11. Germline-derived CDR1 and CDR2 are SGHTA and FQGNSA. The CDR3 length is 16 residues. The CDR3, as DNA: TGTGCCAGCAGCGCCGACCGACTAGCGGGGGGAAGGGAGCAGTTCTTC. Its protein product is CASSADRLAGGREQFF. The variable domain in full, completed from reference TRBV7-2 and TRBJ2-1, reads GAGVSQSPSNKVTEKGKDVELRCDPISGHTALYWYRQSLGQGLEFLIYFQGNSAPDKSGLPSDRFSAERTGGSVSTLTIQRTQQEDSAVYLCASSADRLAGGREQFFGPGTRLTVL.

This clonotype has a count of ten or more. V usage is TRBV5-5 and J usage is TRBJ2-7; 9 bases are a match to TRBD1. The CDR3 has 16 amino acids. V was clipped by 1 base and J by 2 bases; unmatched bases: 7. Per the germline V gene, CDR1 is SGHKS and CDR2 is YYEKEE (reference sequence). CDR3 protein: CASSLIGGQGPYEQYV. For the CDR3, the DNA is TGTGCCAGCAGCTTGATTGGGGGACAGGGCCCCTACGAGCAGTACGTC.

This clonotype was seen a handful of times. The V call is TRBV20-1, the J call TRBJ1-1; 7 positions match TRBD1. V lost 2 bases to trimming and J lost 1 base; unmatched junction nucleotides: 7. Germline V gives CDR1 DFQATT, CDR2 SNEGSKA (reference sequence). The CDR3 consists of 15 residues. This CDR3 is CSARTTGVANTEAFF. CDR3 sequence (DNA): TGCAGTGCTAGAACAACAGGGGTGGCGAACACTGAAGCTTTCTTT.

This clonotype was observed at least ten times. The chain employs TRBV27 and TRBJ1-1, with D unclear. The ends were cut back, 5 bases at V and 3 bases at J, with 10 bases in the middle. The CDR3 has 13 residues. Germline V gives CDR1 MNHEY, CDR2 SMNVEV (reference sequence). CDR3 coding DNA: TGTGCCAGCAGTCCATCGCCGGACACTGAAGCTTTCTTT. Translated: CASSPSPDTEAFF.

This clonotype came up a few times. The chain uses TRBV3-1 and TRBJ1-1, with D perhaps TRBD1 (5 bases). The CDR3 length is 16 residues. The germline V gene has CDR1 LGHDT and CDR2 YNNKEL (reference sequence). V lost 1 base to trimming and J lost 1 base, with 13 bases between them. In nucleotides, the CDR3 is TGTGCCAGCAGCCAAGTCGGCGGGGCCCCGAACACTGAAGCTTTCTTT. Residues: CASSQVGGAPNTEAFF.

This clonotype was detected ten times or more. The rearrangement links TRBV7-2 to TRBJ1-2; D might be TRBD1 (6 bases). V shed 1 base and J shed 1 base, with 10 bases lying between them. CDR3 length: 15 amino acids. CDR1 and CDR2 (germline): SGHTA, FQGNSA. CDR3 in amino acids: CASSLVPGDNYGYTF. The DNA of the CDR3 is TGTGCCAGCAGCTTAGTCCCAGGGGATAACTATGGCTACACCTTC. The whole variable domain, remainder taken from reference TRBV7-2 and TRBJ1-2, is GAGVSQSPSNKVTEKGKDVELRCDPISGHTALYWYRQSLGQGLEFLIYFQGNSAPDKSGLPSDRFSAERTGGSVSTLTIQRTQQEDSAVYLCASSLVPGDNYGYTFGSGTRLTVV.

This clonotype was recorded a few times. This sequence joins TRBV7-8 and TRBJ2-7, with TRBD2 matching 9 bases. After removal of 2 bases from V and 6 bases from J, the junction contained 2 bases not matched to a gene. Looked up from germline, CDR1 is SGHVS and CDR2 is FQNEAQ. This CDR3 is built from 13 residues. Here the CDR3 DNA reads TGTGCCAGCAGCTTAAGTAGCGGGGGCGAGCAGTACTTC. This codes for CASSLSSGGEQYF.

The sample holds many counts of this clonotype. The V call is TRBV7-9, the J call TRBJ1-6; D ambiguous. V shed 4 bases and J shed 9 bases, with 16 bases lying between them. CDR3 size: 15 residues. Germline V gene data show CDR1 as SEHNR and CDR2 as FQNEAQ (reference sequence). The CDR3 coding sequence is TGTGCCAGCAGCTCCCTAGACGGCTCGGGTTCACCCCTCCACTTT. The encoded protein is CASSSLDGSGSPLHF.

This clonotype was seen many times. This chain uses TRBV18 with TRBJ2-7, with D perhaps matching TRBD2 (5 bases). Germline CDR1 KGHSH, CDR2 LQKENI. This CDR3 spans 15 amino acids. Trimming took 2 bases from V and 0 from J, leaving 11 bases between them. The CDR3 region has the DNA TGTGCCAGCTCACCATCGGAGGAGATCTCCTACGAGCAGTACGTC. It translates to CASSPSEEISYEQYV.

This clonotype was recorded many times. The rearrangement uses TRBV4-1 and TRBJ2-3; 9 nucleotides align to TRBD2. After removal of 4 bases from V and 4 bases from J, the junction contained 12 bases not matched to a gene. The germline CDR1 and CDR2 sequences are MGHRA and YSYEKL. The CDR3 runs 17 residues. CDR3 in DNA: TGCGCCAGCAGCCCCTCTAGGCTAGCGGGGACGGCAGATACGCAGTATTTT. This sequence encodes CASSPSRLAGTADTQYF.

This clonotype appeared many times. The rearrangement links TRBV21-1 to TRBJ2-5; TRBD2 was called by the table and not checked on the DNA. TRBV21-1 is flagged as a pseudogene. The length of the CDR3 is 17 residues. The CDR3 protein is CASSLPRGYVWQETQYF. DNA for the CDR3: TGTGCCAGCAGCTTACCTAGAGGGTACGTTTGGCAAGAGACCCAGTACTTC.

The V call is TRBV6-5, the J call TRBJ2-7; tentatively, D is TRBD1 (6 bases). Germline assignment: CDR1 MNHEY and CDR2 SVGAGI. Trimming pared 5 bases from V and 6 bases from J, leaving 14 bases between. The CDR3 spans 13 residues. CDR3 DNA: TGTGCCAGCAGTAAGGGGGAGAGGACCGAGCAGTACGTC. Protein: CASSKGERTEQYV.

This clonotype was picked up a small number of times. This chain joins TRBV6-6 and TRBJ1-1, with a tentative D call TRBD1 (5 bases). Trimming cost V 3 bases and J 4 bases, with 15 bases left between them. The germline V gene has CDR1 MNHNY and CDR2 SVGAGI (reference sequence). CDR3 length: 15 amino acids. The CDR3 protein is CASSYFRGGSTEAFF. CDR3 nucleotide sequence: TGTGCCAGCAGTTATTTCCGGGGGGGGAGCACTGAAGCTTTCTTT.

This clonotype was observed at least ten times. The chain links TRBV10-3 to TRBJ2-3; TRBD2 matches at 11 bases. The length of the CDR3 is 15 residues. CDR1 is ENHRY, CDR2 SYGVKD, per germline. The V gene end was trimmed by 4 bases and the J gene end by 5 bases; junction bases not matched to a gene: 5. The CDR3 protein is CAISASSGGRDTQYF. The CDR3 bases are TGTGCCATCAGTGCCTCTAGCGGGGGGAGAGATACGCAGTATTTT.

This rearrangement joins TRBV24-1 to TRBJ1-5, with D unresolved. The germline CDR1 and CDR2 sequences are KGHDR and SFDVKD. Trimming removed 0 bases from V and 9 bases from J, with 8 bases in between. The CDR3 has 13 amino acids. CDR3 sequence: CATSDLRDTPQHF. The CDR3 coding sequence is TGTGCCACCAGTGATTTGAGGGATACGCCCCAGCATTTT.

This clonotype was recorded at least ten times. The chain carries TRBV6-5 and TRBJ2-1; perhaps TRBD2 as D (6 bases). Trimming took off 5 bases at V and 8 bases at J, with 13 bases between the two ends. The CDR3 loop spans 13 amino acids. Germline V gene sequence: CDR1 MNHEY, CDR2 SVGAGI. The CDR3 loop is CASSGTGMDEQFF. The CDR3 DNA reads as TGTGCCAGCAGTGGGACTGGCATGGATGAGCAGTTCTTC.